This T cell receptor beta chain was captured by sequencing in a study of cytomegalovirus exposure and HLA in healthy donors. The PCR contained 60 Vbeta and 13 Jbeta primers. Sequenced by immunoSEQ multiplex PCR; TCRdb stores in-frame clones only, minus some. The profile shows 210,000 or so clones, approximately 80% of them singletons. Comment on this clone: As yet, its antigen is unknown.

Trimming left V 1 base short and J 2 bases short, with 9 bases between. The CDR3 has 15 amino acids. Germline V gene data show CDR1 as SGHAT and CDR2 as FQNNGV. The study, taken as a whole, reports: Approximately 160 TCR beta chains were listed as cytomegalovirus-associated.

The chain uses TRBV11-2 and TRBJ2-1; the D gene is possibly TRBD2 (5 bases). The specimen sequenced was PBMCs. This clonotype was obtained from a boy aged 2 to 10 in good health and CMV-seronegative. Here the CDR3 reads CASSLGGHPYNEQFF. The CDR3 DNA reads TGTGCCAGCAGCTTAGGAGGGCACCCCTACAATGAGCAGTTCTTC.